This is a list of T cell receptor beta chains from one sample in a study of T cell changes during pregnancy in multiple sclerosis. The method was immunoSEQ multiplex PCR; TCRdb's version includes in-frame clones alone and lacks a portion of them. The data hold some 51,000 clones, with 94% observed a single time. This specimen was CD8+ T cells from peripheral blood mononuclear cells, taken in the first trimester of pregnancy. The origin of the receptors is a female donor with multiple sclerosis, enrolled in a pregnancy study. CDR3s include the opening cysteine and the closing phenylalanine or tryptophan. Each record gives: clone size, V gene, D gene, J gene, CDR3 DNA, CDR3 protein. The D gene is left open where the match is weak. A clone size is listed for some rows: how often the clone was seen (once, few, many), or a class if it is expanded.

clone_size: .; v_call: TRBV18; d_call: .; j_call: TRBJ2-1; cdr3_nt: TGTGCCAGCTCACTCCGGGACTCATCCTACAATGAGCAGTTCTTC; cdr3_aa: CASSLRDSSYNEQFF
clone_size: .; v_call: TRBV7-2; d_call: .; j_call: TRBJ1-1; cdr3_nt: TGTGCCAGCAGCTTGGAGGACAGACTGAACACTGAAGCTTTCTTT; cdr3_aa: CASSLEDRLNTEAFF
clone_size: .; v_call: TRBV7-9; d_call: .; j_call: TRBJ1-5; cdr3_nt: TGTGCCAGCGCTCGGGGCAATCAGCCCCAGCATTTT; cdr3_aa: CASARGNQPQHF
clone_size: .; v_call: TRBV5-4; d_call: TRBD2; j_call: TRBJ2-1; cdr3_nt: TGTGCCAGCAGCCCCGCCCCCGGGACTAGCGGATACAATGAGCAGTTCTTC; cdr3_aa: CASSPAPGTSGYNEQFF
clone_size: .; v_call: TRBV4-1; d_call: .; j_call: TRBJ2-7; cdr3_nt: TGCGCCAGCAGCCAAGTTGGCCATCTCTACGAGCAGTACTTC; cdr3_aa: CASSQVGHLYEQYF
clone_size: once; v_call: TRBV4-1; d_call: .; j_call: TRBJ1-1; cdr3_nt: TGCGCCAGCAGCCCGCGGGGGGGCACTGAAGCTTTCTTT; cdr3_aa: CASSPRGGTEAFF
clone_size: .; v_call: TRBV19; d_call: .; j_call: TRBJ2-7; cdr3_nt: TGTGCCAGTAGTACCGGGACTCGAGAGCAGTACTTC; cdr3_aa: CASSTGTREQYF
clone_size: .; v_call: TRBV7-9; d_call: TRBD1; j_call: TRBJ2-1; cdr3_nt: TGTGCCAGCAGCTTAGAGGGACAGGCTATGGCTGAGCAGTTCTTC; cdr3_aa: CASSLEGQAMAEQFF
clone_size: .; v_call: TRBV14; d_call: TRBD1; j_call: TRBJ2-1; cdr3_nt: TGTGCCAGCAGCCAGTACCAGGGGGTTAATGAGCAGTTCTTC; cdr3_aa: CASSQYQGVNEQFF
clone_size: .; v_call: TRBV27; d_call: TRBD2; j_call: TRBJ2-7; cdr3_nt: TGTGCCAGCAGCTTCTTAGGACCGGGACTAGCGAACTACGAGCAGTACTTC; cdr3_aa: CASSFLGPGLANYEQYF
clone_size: .; v_call: TRBV27; d_call: .; j_call: TRBJ2-7; cdr3_nt: TGTGCCAGCAGTTTAAAGTGGATAGCGGTCACCTACGAGCAGTACTTC; cdr3_aa: CASSLKWIAVTYEQYF
clone_size: .; v_call: TRBV9; d_call: .; j_call: TRBJ2-2; cdr3_nt: TGTGCCAGCAGCGTAGAATACCGCGCCGGGGAGCTGTTTTTT; cdr3_aa: CASSVEYRAGELFF
clone_size: .; v_call: TRBV2; d_call: TRBD2; j_call: TRBJ2-1; cdr3_nt: TGTGCCAGCGTGGGAGGGCGTCATGAGCAGTTCTTC; cdr3_aa: CASVGGRHEQFF
clone_size: .; v_call: TRBV7-9; d_call: TRBD1; j_call: TRBJ2-7; cdr3_nt: TGTGCCAGCAGCTTAGCGCAGGGGGCGGTCAACGAGCAGTACTTC; cdr3_aa: CASSLAQGAVNEQYF
clone_size: .; v_call: TRBV5-8; d_call: .; j_call: TRBJ2-2; cdr3_nt: TGTGCCAGCAGCTCGGCGACAGCGCTAAGCAACACCGGGGAGCTGTTTTTT; cdr3_aa: CASSSATALSNTGELFF
clone_size: few; v_call: TRBV27; d_call: TRBD2; j_call: TRBJ2-7; cdr3_nt: TGTGCCAGCAGTTCCATTGGACTAGCGGCCCACGAGCAGTACTTC; cdr3_aa: CASSSIGLAAHEQYF